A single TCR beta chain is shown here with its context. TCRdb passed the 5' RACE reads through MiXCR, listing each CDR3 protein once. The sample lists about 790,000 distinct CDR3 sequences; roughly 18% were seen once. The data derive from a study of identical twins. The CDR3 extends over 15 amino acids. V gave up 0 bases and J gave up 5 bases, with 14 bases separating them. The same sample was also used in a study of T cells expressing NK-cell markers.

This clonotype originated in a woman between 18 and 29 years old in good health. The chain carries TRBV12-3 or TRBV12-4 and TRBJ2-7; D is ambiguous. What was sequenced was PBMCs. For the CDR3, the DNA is TGTGCCAGCAGTTTAGCTAGTGACTCTCGGAACGAGCAGTACTTC. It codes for CASSLASDSRNEQYF.